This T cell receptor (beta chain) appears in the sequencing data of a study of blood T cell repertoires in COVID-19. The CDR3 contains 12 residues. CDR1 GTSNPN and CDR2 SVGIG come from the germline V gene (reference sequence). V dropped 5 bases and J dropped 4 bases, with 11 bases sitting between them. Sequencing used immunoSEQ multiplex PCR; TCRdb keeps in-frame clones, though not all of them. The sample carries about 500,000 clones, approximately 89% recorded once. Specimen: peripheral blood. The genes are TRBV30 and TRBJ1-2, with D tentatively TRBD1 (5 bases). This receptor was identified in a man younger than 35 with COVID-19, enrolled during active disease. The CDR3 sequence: CAWGDLGYGYTF. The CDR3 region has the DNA TGTGCCTGGGGGGACTTAGGCTATGGCTACACCTTC.